This TCR beta chain appears in the sequencing data of a study of neurological immune-mediated disorders. This clonotype was recorded many times. There are 14 residues in the CDR3. Trimming took 4 bases from V and 5 from J, leaving 9 bases between them. The germline V gene has CDR1 SGHAT and CDR2 FQDESV (reference sequence). TCRdb reanalysed the 5' RACE reads using MiXCR and keeps one entry per CDR3 protein. Of 45,000 to 50,000 distinct CDR3 sequences listed, roughly 4.4% are singletons. The chain carries TRBV11-1 and TRBJ1-6; D is perhaps TRBD1 (5 bases). The source material was PBMCs. This receptor was identified in a woman aged 60 to 75 with multiple sclerosis. Written as DNA, the CDR3 is TGTGCCAGCAGCTGGCGGACACATAATTCACCCCTCCACTTT. It specifies CASSWRTHNSPLHF. Based on the CDR3 plus reference TRBV11-1 and TRBJ1-6, the full variable domain is EAEVAQSPRYKITEKSQAVAFWCDPISGHATLYWYRQILGQGPELLVQFQDESVVDDSQLPKDRFSAERLKGVDSTLKIQPAELGDSAMYLCASSWRTHNSPLHFGNGTRLTVT.